This T cell receptor (beta chain) originates from a study of T cells in Graves' hyperthyroidism and ophthalmopathy. Study overall: At the time of initial diagnosis and before any treatment, peripheral blood was collected.

Study-wide findings and caveats: Blood also contained most expanded thyroid clonotypes above 0.001. From stable hyperthyroidism, ophthalmopathy was set apart by a 13 V-J model.

This clonotype occurred a few times. Its antigen is unidentified. RNA transcripts gave rise to amplified TCR beta CDR3 regions. HTBI primers were employed in a first-round RT-PCR of the TCR CDR3. MiXCR, applied by TCRdb to the multiplex PCR reads, yields one record per CDR3 protein. The sample has about 480,000 distinct CDR3 sequences, approximately 15% seen once. Patients aged 18 to 65 with hyperthyroidism were newly diagnosed, with duration under 2 months. The clonotype was recovered from a woman aged 18-29 years with Graves' hyperthyroidism. The material sequenced was blood.

The CDR3 DNA sequence: TGCAGTGCTAGAGATCCCGGGGCGAACACAGATACGCAGTATTTT. It codes for CSARDPGANTDTQYF. V usage is TRBV20-1 and J usage is TRBJ2-3, with D possibly called TRBD1 or TRBD2 (5 bases each). The CDR3 is 15 residues long. The V end lost 0 bases, the J end lost 2 bases, and 12 bases lay between the germline ends. Germline V lookup: CDR1 DFQATT, CDR2 SNEGSKA (reference sequence).